The entry that follows covers one T cell receptor (beta chain) sequence. This entry is derived from a study of PD-L1 blockade in urothelial cancer. Study at large: Patients, treated from 2014 onward, received atezolizumab 1,200 mg intravenously every 3 weeks. Patients previously received 0 to 3 chemotherapy regimens.

Regarding time point: peripheral blood 6 weeks after treatment start. Samples were collected from each patient before treatment and during treatment. Each patient gave between 1 and 8 of them in total. Spike-ins of synthetic TCR analog templates went into each PCR. The data were produced by immunoSEQ multiplex PCR, yet TCRdb's version contains in-frame clones alone and is incomplete. Seen here are about 46,000 clones, roughly 84% observed once, and the top ten hold approximately 2%. In germline, CDR1 is MGHDK, CDR2 SYGVNS. V was cut by 10 bases and J by 4 bases, with 22 bases left in between. The CDR3 runs 15 residues.

Sequencing was performed on PBMCs, taken around atezolizumab (anti-PD-L1) treatment. V is TRBV25-1 and J is TRBJ2-5; D possibly corresponds to TRBD1 (5 bases). The source of this sequence is a man aged 50-60 years with urothelial cancer. The CDR3 bases are TGTGCCACCACCATAGGGGATTACTTAGGAGAGACCCAGTACTTC. Its translation: CATTIGDYLGETQYF.